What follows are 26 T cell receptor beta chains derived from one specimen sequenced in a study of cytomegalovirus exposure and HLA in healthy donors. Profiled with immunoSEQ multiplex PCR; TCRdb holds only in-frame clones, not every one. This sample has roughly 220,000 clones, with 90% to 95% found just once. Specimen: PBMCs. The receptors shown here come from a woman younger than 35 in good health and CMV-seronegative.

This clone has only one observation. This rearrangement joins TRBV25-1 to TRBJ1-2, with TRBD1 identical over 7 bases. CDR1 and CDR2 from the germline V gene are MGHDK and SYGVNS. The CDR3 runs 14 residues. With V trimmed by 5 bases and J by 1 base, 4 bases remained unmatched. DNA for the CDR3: TGTGCCAGCAGTCGACAGGGCAGTAACTATGGCTACACCTTC. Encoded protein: CASSRQGSNYGYTF.

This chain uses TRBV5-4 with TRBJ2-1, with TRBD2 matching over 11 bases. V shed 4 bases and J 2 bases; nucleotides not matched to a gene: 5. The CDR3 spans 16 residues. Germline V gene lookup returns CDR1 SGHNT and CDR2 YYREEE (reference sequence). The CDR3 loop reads CASSQGLAVTYNEQFF. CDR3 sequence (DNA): TGTGCCAGCAGCCAGGGACTAGCGGTCACCTACAATGAGCAGTTCTTC.

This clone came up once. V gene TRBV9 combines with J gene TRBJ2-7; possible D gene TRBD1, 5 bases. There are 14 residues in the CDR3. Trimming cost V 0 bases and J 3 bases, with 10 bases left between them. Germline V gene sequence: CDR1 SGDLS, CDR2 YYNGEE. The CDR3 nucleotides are TGTGCCAGCAGCGTAGCAGCCCAGGGCTACGAGCAGTACTTC. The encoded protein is CASSVAAQGYEQYF.

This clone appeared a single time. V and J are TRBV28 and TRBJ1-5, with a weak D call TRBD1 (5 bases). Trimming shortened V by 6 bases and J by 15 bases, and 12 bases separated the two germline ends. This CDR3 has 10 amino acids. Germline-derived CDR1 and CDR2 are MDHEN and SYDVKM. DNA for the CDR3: TGTGCCAGCAGCGGGGGACGAGGGCATTTT. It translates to CASSGGRGHF.

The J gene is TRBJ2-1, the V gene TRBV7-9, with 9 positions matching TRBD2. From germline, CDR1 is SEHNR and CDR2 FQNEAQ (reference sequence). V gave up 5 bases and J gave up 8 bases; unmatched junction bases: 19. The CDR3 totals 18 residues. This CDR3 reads CASSPPPALAGQVDEQFF. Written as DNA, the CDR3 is TGTGCCAGCAGCCCACCCCCGGCCCTAGCGGGACAAGTGGATGAGCAGTTCTTC.

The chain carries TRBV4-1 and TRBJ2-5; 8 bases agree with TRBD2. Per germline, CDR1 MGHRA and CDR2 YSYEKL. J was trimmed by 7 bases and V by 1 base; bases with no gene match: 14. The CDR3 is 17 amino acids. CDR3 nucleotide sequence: TGCGCCAGCAGCCAAGTTCTCGAACTAGCGGCTCAGATGACCCAGTACTTC. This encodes CASSQVLELAAQMTQYF.

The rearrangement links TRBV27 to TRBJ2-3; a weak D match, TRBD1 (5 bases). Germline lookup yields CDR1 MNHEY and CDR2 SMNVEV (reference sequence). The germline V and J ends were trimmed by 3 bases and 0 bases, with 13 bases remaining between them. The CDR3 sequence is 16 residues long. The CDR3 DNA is TGTGCCAGCAGTTTCCCGACAGAGTCTAGCACAGATACGCAGTATTTT. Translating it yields CASSFPTESSTDTQYF.

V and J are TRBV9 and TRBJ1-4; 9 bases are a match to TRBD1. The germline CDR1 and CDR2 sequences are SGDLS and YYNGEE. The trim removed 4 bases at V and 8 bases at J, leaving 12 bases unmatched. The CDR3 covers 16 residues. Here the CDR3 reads CASSPPGQGRGEKLFF. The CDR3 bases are TGTGCCAGCAGCCCCCCGGGACAGGGACGGGGCGAAAAACTGTTTTTT.

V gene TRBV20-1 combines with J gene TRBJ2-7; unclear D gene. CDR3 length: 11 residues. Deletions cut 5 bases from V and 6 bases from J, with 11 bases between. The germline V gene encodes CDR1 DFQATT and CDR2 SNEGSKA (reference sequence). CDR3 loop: CSAYEVGEQYF. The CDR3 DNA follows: TGCAGTGCTTACGAGGTTGGCGAGCAGTACTTC.

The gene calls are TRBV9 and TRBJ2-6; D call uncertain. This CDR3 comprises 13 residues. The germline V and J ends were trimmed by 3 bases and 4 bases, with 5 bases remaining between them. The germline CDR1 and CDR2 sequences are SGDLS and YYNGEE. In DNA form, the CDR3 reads TGTGCCAGCAGCGGAACAGGGGCCAACGTCCTGACTTTC. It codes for CASSGTGANVLTF.

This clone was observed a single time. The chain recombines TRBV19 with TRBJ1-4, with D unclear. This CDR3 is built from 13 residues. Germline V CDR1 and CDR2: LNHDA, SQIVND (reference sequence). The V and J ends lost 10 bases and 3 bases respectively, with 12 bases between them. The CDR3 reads CAIQVISNEKLFF. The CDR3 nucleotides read TGTGCCATCCAGGTTATATCTAATGAAAAACTGTTTTTT.

The DNA for the CDR3 is TGTGCCAGCAGCGACCAGGGACAGAACCACAATGAGCAGTTCTTC. It encodes CASSDQGQNHNEQFF. This chain connects TRBV2 to TRBJ2-1, with 7 nucleotides matching TRBD1. CDR3 size: 15 residues. With V trimmed by 6 bases and J by 5 bases, 10 bases remained unmatched. Germline loops: CDR1 SNHLY, CDR2 FYNNEI.

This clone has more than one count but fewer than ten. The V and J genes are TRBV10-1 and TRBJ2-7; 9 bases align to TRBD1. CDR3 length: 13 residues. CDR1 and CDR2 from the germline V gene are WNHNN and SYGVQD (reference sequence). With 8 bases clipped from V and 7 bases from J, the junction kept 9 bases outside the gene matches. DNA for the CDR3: TGCGCCAGCCTACCGGACAGGGGTGGGGAGCAGTACTTC. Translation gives CASLPDRGGEQYF.

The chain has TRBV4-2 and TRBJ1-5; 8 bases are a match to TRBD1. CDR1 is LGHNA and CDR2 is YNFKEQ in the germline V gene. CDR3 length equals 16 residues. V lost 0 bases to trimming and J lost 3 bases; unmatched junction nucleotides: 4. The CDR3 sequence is CASSQEAGGYNQPQHF. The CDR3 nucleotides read TGTGCCAGCAGCCAAGAGGCAGGGGGCTACAATCAGCCCCAGCATTTT.

Here the CDR3 reads CASIKREDTEAFF. The CDR3 nucleotides read TGTGCCAGCATTAAACGGGAGGACACTGAAGCTTTCTTT. This chain joins TRBV27 and TRBJ1-1; no firm D call. This CDR3 is built from 13 residues. V was cut by 7 bases and J by 3 bases, with 12 bases left in between. Germline CDR1 is MNHEY and CDR2 is SMNVEV (reference sequence).

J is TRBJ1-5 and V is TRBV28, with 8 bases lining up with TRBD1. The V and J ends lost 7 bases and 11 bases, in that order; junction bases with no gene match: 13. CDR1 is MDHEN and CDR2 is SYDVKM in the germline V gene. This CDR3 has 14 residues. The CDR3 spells CASTPPRQGSAQHF. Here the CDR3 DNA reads TGTGCCAGCACGCCCCCCCGACAGGGGTCGGCCCAGCATTTT.

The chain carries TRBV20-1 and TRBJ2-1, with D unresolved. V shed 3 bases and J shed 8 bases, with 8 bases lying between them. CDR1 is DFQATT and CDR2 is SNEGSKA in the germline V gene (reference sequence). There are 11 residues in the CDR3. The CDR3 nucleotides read TGCAGTGCTAGGGGCGAATATGAGCAGTTCTTC. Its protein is CSARGEYEQFF.

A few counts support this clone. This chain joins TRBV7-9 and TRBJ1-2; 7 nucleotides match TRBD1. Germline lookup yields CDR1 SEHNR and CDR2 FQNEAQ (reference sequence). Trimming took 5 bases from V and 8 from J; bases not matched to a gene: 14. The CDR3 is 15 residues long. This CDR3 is CASSGRDSSLGGYTF. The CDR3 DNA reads TGTGCCAGCAGCGGACGGGACAGCTCCCTTGGGGGCTACACCTTC.

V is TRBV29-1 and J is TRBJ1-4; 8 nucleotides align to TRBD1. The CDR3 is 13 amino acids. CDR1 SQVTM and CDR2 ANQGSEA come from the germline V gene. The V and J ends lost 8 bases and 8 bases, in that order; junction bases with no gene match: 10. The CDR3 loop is CSSQTGGMEKLFF. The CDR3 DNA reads TGCAGCTCACAAACAGGGGGAATGGAAAAACTGTTTTTT.

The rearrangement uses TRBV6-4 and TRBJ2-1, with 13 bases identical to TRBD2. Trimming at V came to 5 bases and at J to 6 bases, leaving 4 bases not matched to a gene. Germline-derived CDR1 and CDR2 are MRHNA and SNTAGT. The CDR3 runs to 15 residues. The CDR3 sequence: CASSRTSGSTNEQFF. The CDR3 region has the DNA TGTGCCAGCAGTCGGACTAGCGGGAGCACCAATGAGCAGTTCTTC.

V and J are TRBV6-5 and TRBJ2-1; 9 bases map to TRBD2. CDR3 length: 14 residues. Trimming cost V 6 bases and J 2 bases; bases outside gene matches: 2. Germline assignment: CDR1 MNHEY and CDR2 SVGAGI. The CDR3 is CASRSGRTYNEQFF. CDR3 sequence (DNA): TGTGCCAGCAGAAGCGGGAGGACCTACAATGAGCAGTTCTTC.

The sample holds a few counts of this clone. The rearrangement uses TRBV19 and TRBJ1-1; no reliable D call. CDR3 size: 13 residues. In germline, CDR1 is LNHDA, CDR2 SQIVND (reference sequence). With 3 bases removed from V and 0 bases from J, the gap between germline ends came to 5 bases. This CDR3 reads CASSITLNTEAFF. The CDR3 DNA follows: TGTGCCAGTAGTATCACACTGAACACTGAAGCTTTCTTT. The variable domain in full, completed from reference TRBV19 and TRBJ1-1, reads DGGITQSPKYLFRKEGQNVTLSCEQNLNHDAMYWYRQDPGQGLRLIYYSQIVNDFQKGDIAEGYSVSREKKESFPLTVTSAQKNPTAFYLCASSITLNTEAFFGQGTRLTVV.

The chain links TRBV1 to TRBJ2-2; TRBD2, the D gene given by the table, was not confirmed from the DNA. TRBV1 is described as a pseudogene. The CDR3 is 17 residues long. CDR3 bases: TGCACCAGCAGCCAAGCTGCGGGCGGGAACGGGAGCGGGGAGCTGTTTTTT. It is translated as CTSSQAAGGNGSGELFF.

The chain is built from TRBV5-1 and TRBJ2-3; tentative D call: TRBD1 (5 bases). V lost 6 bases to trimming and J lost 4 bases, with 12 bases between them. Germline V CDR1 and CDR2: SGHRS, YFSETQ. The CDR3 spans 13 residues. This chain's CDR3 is CASTVRAPDTQYF. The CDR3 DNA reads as TGCGCCAGCACCGTCAGGGCGCCAGATACGCAGTATTTT.

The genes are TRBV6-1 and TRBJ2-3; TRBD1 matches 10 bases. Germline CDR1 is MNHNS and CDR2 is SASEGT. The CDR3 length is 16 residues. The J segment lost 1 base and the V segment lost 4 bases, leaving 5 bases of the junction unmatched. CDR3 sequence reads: CASSGTGGRGTDTQYF. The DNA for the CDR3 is TGTGCCAGCAGTGGGACAGGGGGGCGGGGCACAGATACGCAGTATTTT.

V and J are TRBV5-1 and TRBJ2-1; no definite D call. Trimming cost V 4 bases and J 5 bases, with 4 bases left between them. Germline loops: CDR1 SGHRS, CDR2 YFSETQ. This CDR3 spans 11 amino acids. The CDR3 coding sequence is TGCGCCAGCAGCCGCGACAATGAGCAGTTCTTC. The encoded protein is CASSRDNEQFF. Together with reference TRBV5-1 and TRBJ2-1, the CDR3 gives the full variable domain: KAGVTQTPRYLIKTRGQQVTLSCSPISGHRSVSWYQQTPGQGLQFLFEYFSETQRNKGNFPGRFSGRQFSNSRSEMNVSTLELGDSALYLCASSRDNEQFFGPGTRLTVL.